This TCR beta chain comes out of a study of cytomegalovirus exposure and HLA in healthy donors. General study findings and limits: About 90% or about 30% of the time was how often most TCR beta V segments were productive, according to an earlier analysis.

The CDR3 has 12 amino acids. Germline V lookup: CDR1 SNHLY, CDR2 FYNNEI. The V and J ends lost 3 bases and 10 bases respectively, with 12 bases between them. A word on this clone: The antigen is unknown.

60 Vbeta and 13 Jbeta primers were used in PCR. TCRdb's copy holds only in-frame clones and misses some; the assay was immunoSEQ multiplex PCR. Of 150,000 or so clones in the sample, 60% to 85% were seen once. The specimen sequenced was PBMCs. This clonotype was obtained from a woman between 40 and 50 years old in good health and CMV-seronegative. The V gene is TRBV2, the J gene TRBJ1-1; no firm D call. CDR3 nucleotides: TGTGCCAGCAGTGAGCCGGAGGAGAGAGCTTTCTTT. It specifies CASSEPEERAFF.